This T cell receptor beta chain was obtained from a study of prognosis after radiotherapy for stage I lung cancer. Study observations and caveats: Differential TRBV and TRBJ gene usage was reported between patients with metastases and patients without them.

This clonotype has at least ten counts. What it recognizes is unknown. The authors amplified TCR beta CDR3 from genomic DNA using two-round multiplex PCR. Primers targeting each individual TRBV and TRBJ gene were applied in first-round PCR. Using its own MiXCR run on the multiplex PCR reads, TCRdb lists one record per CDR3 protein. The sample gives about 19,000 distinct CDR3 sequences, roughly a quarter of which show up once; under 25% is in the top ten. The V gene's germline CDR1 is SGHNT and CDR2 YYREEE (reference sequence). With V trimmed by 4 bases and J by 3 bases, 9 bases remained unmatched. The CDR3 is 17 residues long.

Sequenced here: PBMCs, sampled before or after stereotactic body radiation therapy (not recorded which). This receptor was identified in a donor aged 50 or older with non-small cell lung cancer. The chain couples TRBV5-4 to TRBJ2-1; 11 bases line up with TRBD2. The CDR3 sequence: CASSLDELAGGYNEQFF. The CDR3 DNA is TGTGCCAGCAGCCTGGACGAGCTAGCGGGAGGCTACAATGAGCAGTTCTTC.